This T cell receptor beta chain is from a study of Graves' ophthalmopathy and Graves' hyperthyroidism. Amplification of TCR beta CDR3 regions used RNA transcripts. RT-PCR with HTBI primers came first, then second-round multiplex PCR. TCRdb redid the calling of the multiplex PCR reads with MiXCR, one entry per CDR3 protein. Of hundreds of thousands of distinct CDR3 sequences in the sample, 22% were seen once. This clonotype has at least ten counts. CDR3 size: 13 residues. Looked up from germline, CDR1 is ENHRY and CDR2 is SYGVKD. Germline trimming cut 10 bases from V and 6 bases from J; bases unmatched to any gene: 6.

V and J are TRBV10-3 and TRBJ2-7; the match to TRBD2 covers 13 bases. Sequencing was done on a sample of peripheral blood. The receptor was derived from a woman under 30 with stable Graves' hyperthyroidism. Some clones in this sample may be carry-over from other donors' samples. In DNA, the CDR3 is TGTGCCACGGGACTAGCGGGATCTTCCGAGCAGTACTTC. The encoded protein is CATGLAGSSEQYF.